This T cell receptor (beta chain) was documented in a study of tissue T cells after allogeneic stem cell transplantation. Study as a whole: Pathologist review favored tissue samples showing histologically apparent lymphocytes.

Autopsy tissues included GI tract, liver, skin and lymphoid organs. This clone turned up a few times. Its antigen is unknown. The germline gives CDR1 MNHEY, CDR2 SMNVEV (reference sequence). V was trimmed by 1 base and J by 9 bases, leaving 15 bases between them. The CDR3 spans 14 residues. General observations from the study: Few T cell clones were shared across patients, but motif clusters showed tissue-specific shared signatures.

TCRdb's copy holds only in-frame clones and misses some; the assay was immunoSEQ multiplex PCR. Of about 25,000 clones in the sample, 70% to 75% were seen once. The sample was tissue from the ileum, taken at autopsy. The chain joins TRBV27 to TRBJ2-5, with D perhaps TRBD2 (6 bases). This receptor was obtained from a female donor at least 60 years old with lung cancer. CDR3 protein: CASSLYPGEVAQYF. In nucleotides, the CDR3 is TGTGCCAGCAGTTTATACCCGGGGGAAGTGGCCCAGTACTTC.